What follows are 8 T cell receptor beta chains derived from one specimen sequenced in a study of memory CD4+ T cells and cytomegalovirus serostatus. The method was immunoSEQ multiplex PCR; TCRdb's version includes in-frame clones alone and lacks a portion of them. There are some 87,000 clones in the sample; over 70% occur only once, and roughly 4% lies in the top ten. Single viable CD3+CD4+CD8-CD45RO+ cells were sorted as the memory CD4+ T cells. Sample: memory CD4+ T cells from blood. All receptors derive from an adult in good health and CMV-seropositive.

The rearrangement links TRBV5-1 to TRBJ1-4; D is undetermined. Germline V gives CDR1 SGHRS, CDR2 YFSETQ. The V gene lost 5 bases and the J gene lost 8 bases, with 13 bases spanning the gap. The CDR3 totals 13 residues. CDR3: CASSREDREKLFF. Written as DNA, the CDR3 is TGCGCCAGCAGTCGTGAGGATAGAGAAAAACTGTTTTTT.

This clone was counted between two and nine times. This chain joins TRBV7-3 and TRBJ2-2; D is unclear. The germline V gene has CDR1 SGHTA and CDR2 FQGTGA. The length of the CDR3 is 14 residues. Trimming took 5 bases from V and 7 from J, leaving 14 bases between them. In nucleotides, the CDR3 is TGTGCCAGCAGCCCAGCCGCGGCAGGCGGGGAGCTGTTTTTT. It translates to CASSPAAAGGELFF. The full variable domain, its missing parts supplied by reference TRBV7-3 and TRBJ2-2, is GAGVSQTPSNKVTEKGKYVELRCDPISGHTALYWYRQSLGQGPEFLIYFQGTGAADDSGLPNDRFFAVRPEGSVSTLKIQRTERGDSAVYLCASSPAAAGGELFFGEGSRLTVL.

This clone was counted only a few times. V is TRBV2 and J is TRBJ1-1; D is ambiguous. The CDR3 sequence is 12 residues long. Trimming cost V 4 bases and J 6 bases, with 9 bases left between them. CDR1 and CDR2 from the germline V gene are SNHLY and FYNNEI. This CDR3 is CASSGPMSEAFF. The CDR3 bases are TGTGCCAGCAGTGGCCCCATGTCTGAAGCTTTCTTT. The variable domain in full, with the rest retrieved from reference TRBV2 and TRBJ1-1, is EPEVTQTPSHQVTQMGQEVILRCVPISNHLYFYWYRQILGQKVEFLVSFYNNEISEKSEIFDDQFSVERPDGSNFTLKIRSTKLEDSAMYFCASSGPMSEAFFGQGTRLTVV.

J is TRBJ2-1 and V is TRBV29-1, with a weak D call TRBD2 (6 bases). The V gene lost 4 bases and the J gene lost 5 bases, with 15 bases spanning the gap. The CDR3 runs to 14 residues. Germline V gene lookup returns CDR1 SQVTM and CDR2 ANQGSEA. The CDR3 spells CSVATTAGHNEQFF. The CDR3 DNA reads as TGCAGCGTTGCGACGACAGCGGGCCACAATGAGCAGTTCTTC.

This sequence joins TRBV7-2 and TRBJ2-7, with 7 bases matching TRBD1. Germline V gene data show CDR1 as SGHTA and CDR2 as FQGNSA. V gave up 5 bases and J gave up 1 base; unmatched junction bases: 14. CDR3 length equals 17 residues. DNA of the CDR3: TGTGCCAGCAGCCGGGGACGTTTGGGGACAGTATCCTACGAGCAGTACTTC. Residues: CASSRGRLGTVSYEQYF.

The rearrangement uses TRBV6-1 and TRBJ1-5; 8 bases agree with TRBD1. J gave up 1 base and V 2 bases, and 4 bases lay outside the gene matches. The germline V gene encodes CDR1 MNHNS and CDR2 SASEGT. The CDR3 has 16 residues. CDR3 residues: CASSEQGAWSNQPQHF. CDR3 DNA sequence: TGTGCCAGCAGTGAACAGGGGGCGTGGAGCAATCAGCCCCAGCATTTT.

This chain joins TRBV5-1 and TRBJ2-7; D gene unclear. There are 13 residues in the CDR3. The V gene lost 0 bases and the J gene lost 4 bases, with 8 bases spanning the gap. The germline V gene has CDR1 SGHRS and CDR2 YFSETQ. The CDR3 DNA reads TGCGCCAGCAGCTTGGATACCGTTTACGAGCAGTACTTC. It specifies CASSLDTVYEQYF.

The chain is built from TRBV28 and TRBJ1-2, with 9 bases lining up with TRBD1. CDR3 length: 14 residues. V dropped 6 bases and J dropped 7; count of bases not matched to a gene: 9. Germline assignment: CDR1 MDHEN and CDR2 SYDVKM. CDR3 amino acids: CASRGTGIAVGYTF. The CDR3 nucleotides read TGTGCCAGCAGGGGGACAGGGATTGCCGTTGGCTACACCTTC.